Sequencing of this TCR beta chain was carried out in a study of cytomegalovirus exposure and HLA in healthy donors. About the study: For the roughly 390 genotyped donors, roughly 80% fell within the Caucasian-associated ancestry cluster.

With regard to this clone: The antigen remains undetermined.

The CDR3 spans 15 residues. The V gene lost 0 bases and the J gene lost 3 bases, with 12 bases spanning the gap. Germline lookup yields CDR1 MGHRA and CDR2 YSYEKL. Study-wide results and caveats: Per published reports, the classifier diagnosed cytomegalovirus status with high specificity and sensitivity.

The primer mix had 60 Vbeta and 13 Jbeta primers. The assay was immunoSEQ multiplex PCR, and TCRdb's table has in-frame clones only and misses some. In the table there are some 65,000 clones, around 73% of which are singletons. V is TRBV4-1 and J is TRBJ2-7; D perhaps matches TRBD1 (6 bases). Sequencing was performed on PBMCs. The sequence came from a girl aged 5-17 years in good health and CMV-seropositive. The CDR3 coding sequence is TGCGCCAGCAGCCAAGATCTGGGGGCTTACTACGAGCAGTACTTC. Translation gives CASSQDLGAYYEQYF.